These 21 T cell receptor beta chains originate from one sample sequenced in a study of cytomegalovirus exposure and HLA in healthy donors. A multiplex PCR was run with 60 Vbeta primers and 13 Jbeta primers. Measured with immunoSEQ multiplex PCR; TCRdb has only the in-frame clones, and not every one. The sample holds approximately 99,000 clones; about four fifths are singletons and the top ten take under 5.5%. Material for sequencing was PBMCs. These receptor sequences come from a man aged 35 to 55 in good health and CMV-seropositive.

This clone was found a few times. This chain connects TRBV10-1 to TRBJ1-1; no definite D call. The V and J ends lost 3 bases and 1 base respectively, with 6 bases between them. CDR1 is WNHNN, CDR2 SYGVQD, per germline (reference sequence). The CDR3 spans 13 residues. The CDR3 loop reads CASSDGRNTEAFF. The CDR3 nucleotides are TGCGCCAGCAGTGATGGCCGGAACACTGAAGCTTTCTTT.

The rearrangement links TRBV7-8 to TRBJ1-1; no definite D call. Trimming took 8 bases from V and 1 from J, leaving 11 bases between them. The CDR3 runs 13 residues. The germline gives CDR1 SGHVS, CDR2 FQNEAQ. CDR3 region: CASALERNTEAFF. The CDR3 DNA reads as TGTGCCAGCGCCCTGGAGAGGAACACTGAAGCTTTCTTT.

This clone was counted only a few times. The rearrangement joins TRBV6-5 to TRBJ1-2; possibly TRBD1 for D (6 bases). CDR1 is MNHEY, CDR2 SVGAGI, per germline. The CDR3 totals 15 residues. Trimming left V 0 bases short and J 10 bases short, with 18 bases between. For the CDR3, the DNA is TGTGCCAGCAGTTACTCCTTTACGATTACAGGGAACTACACCTTC. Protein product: CASSYSFTITGNYTF.

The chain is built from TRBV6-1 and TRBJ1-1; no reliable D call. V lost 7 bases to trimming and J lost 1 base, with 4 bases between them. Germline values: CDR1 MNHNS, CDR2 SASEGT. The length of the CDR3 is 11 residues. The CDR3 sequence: CASTSNTEAFF. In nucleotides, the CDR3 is TGTGCCAGCACTTCGAACACTGAAGCTTTCTTT.

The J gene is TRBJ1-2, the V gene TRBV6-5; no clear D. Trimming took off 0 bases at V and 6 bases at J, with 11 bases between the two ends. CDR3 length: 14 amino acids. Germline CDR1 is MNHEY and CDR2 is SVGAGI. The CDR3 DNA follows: TGTGCCAGCAGTTACTCGCGCGGTAATGATGGCTACACCTTC. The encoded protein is CASSYSRGNDGYTF.

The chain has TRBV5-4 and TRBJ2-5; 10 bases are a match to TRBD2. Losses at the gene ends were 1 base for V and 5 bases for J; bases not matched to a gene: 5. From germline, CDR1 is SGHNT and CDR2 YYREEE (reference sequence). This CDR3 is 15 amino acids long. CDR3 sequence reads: CASSLTSGEWETQYF. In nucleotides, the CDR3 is TGTGCCAGCAGCTTGACTAGCGGGGAGTGGGAGACCCAGTACTTC.

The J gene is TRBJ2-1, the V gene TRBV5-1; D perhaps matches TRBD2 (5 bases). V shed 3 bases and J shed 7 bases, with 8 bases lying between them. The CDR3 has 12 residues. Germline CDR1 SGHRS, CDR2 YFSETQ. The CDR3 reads CASSSGVNEQFF. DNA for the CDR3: TGCGCCAGCAGCTCCGGGGTTAATGAGCAGTTCTTC. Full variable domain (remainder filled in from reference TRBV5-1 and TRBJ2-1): KAGVTQTPRYLIKTRGQQVTLSCSPISGHRSVSWYQQTPGQGLQFLFEYFSETQRNKGNFPGRFSGRQFSNSRSEMNVSTLELGDSALYLCASSSGVNEQFFGPGTRLTVL.

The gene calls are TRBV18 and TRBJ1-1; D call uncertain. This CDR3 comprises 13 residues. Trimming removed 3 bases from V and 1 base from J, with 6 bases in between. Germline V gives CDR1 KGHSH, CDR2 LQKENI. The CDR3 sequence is CASSPTANTEAFF. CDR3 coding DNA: TGTGCCAGCTCACCGACTGCGAACACTGAAGCTTTCTTT. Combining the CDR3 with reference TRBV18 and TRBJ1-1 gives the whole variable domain NAGVMQNPRHLVRRRGQEARLRCSPMKGHSHVYWYRQLPEEGLKFMVYLQKENIIDESGMPKERFSAEFPKEGPSILRIQQVVRGDSAAYFCASSPTANTEAFFGQGTRLTVV.

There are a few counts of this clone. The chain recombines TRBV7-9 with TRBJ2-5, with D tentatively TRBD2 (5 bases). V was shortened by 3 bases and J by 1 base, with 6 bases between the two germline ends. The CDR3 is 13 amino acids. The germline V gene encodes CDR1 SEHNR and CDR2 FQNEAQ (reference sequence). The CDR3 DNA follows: TGTGCCAGCAGCTTCCGGGGCCAAGAGACCCAGTACTTC. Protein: CASSFRGQETQYF. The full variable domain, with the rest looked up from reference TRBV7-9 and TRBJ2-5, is DTGVSQNPRHKITKRGQNVTFRCDPISEHNRLYWYRQTLGQGPEFLTYFQNEAQLEKSRLLSDRFSAERPKGSFSTLEIQRTEQGDSAMYLCASSFRGQETQYFGPGTRLLVL.

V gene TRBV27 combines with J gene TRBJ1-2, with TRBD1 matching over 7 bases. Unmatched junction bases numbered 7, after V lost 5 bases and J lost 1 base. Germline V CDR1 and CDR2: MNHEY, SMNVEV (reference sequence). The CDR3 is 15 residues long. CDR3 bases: TGTGCCAGCAGTCCCCGGACAGGAAATAACTATGGCTACACCTTC. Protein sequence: CASSPRTGNNYGYTF.

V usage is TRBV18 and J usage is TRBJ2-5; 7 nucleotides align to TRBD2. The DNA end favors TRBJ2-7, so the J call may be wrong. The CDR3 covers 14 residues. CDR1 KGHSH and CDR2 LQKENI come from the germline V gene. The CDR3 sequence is CASSEAGEVYEQYF. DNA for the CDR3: TGTGCCAGCTCAGAGGCGGGAGAAGTATACGAGCAGTACTTC.

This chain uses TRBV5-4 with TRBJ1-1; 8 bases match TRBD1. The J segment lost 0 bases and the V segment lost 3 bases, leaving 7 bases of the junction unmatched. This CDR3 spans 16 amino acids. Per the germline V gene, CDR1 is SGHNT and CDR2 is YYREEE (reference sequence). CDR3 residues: CASSSGTGVMNTEAFF. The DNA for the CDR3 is TGTGCCAGCAGCTCAGGGACAGGAGTAATGAACACTGAAGCTTTCTTT.

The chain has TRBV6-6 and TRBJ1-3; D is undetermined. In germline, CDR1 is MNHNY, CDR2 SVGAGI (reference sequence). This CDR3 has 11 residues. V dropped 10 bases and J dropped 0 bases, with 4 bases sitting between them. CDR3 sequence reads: CAILSGNTIYF. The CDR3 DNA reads TGTGCCATTCTCTCTGGAAACACCATATATTTT.

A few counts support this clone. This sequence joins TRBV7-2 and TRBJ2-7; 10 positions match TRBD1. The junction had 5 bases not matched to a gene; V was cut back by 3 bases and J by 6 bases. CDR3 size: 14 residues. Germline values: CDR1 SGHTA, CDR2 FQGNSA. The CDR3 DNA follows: TGTGCCAGCAGCTTGAGGACAGGGGGAAGCGAGCAGTACTTC. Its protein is CASSLRTGGSEQYF.

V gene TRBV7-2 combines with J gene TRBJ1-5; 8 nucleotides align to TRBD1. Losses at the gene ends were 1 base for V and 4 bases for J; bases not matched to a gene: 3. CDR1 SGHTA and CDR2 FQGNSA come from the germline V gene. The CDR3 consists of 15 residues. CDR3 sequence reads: CASSLVQGANQPQHF. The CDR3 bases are TGTGCCAGCAGCTTAGTGCAGGGGGCTAATCAGCCCCAGCATTTT.

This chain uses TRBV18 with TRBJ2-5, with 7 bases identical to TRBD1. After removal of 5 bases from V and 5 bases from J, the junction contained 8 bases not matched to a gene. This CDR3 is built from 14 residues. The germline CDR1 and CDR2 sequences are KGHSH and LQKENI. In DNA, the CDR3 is TGTGCCAGCTCAAACAACAGGGGAGTGGAGACCCAGTACTTC. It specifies CASSNNRGVETQYF.

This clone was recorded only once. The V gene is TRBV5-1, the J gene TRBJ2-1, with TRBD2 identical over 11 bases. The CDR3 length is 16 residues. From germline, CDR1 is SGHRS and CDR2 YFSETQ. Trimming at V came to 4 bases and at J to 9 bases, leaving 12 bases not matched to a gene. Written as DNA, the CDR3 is TGCGCCAGCAGCCCACGAGTCCTAGCGGGGGGTAGTGAGCAGTTCTTC. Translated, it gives CASSPRVLAGGSEQFF.

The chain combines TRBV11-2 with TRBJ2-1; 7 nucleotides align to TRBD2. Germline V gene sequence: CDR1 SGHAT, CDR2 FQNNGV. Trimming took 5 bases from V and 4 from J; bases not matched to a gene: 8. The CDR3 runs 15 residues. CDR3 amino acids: CASSEGLTPYNEQFF. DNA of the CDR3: TGTGCCAGCAGCGAGGGACTAACCCCTTACAATGAGCAGTTCTTC.

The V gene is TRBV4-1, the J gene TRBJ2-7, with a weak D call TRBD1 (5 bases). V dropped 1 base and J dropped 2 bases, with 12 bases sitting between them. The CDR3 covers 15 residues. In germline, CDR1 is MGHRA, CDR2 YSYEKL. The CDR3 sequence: CASSQVVRATYEQYF. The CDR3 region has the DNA TGCGCCAGCAGCCAAGTTGTCAGGGCGACCTACGAGCAGTACTTC.

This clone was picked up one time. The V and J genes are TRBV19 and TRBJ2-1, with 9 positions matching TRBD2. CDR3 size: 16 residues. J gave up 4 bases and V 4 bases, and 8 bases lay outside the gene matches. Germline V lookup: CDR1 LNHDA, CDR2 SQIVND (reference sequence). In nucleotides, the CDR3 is TGTGCCAGTAGTAGAGGGACTAGCAGCTCATACAATGAGCAGTTCTTC. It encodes CASSRGTSSSYNEQFF.

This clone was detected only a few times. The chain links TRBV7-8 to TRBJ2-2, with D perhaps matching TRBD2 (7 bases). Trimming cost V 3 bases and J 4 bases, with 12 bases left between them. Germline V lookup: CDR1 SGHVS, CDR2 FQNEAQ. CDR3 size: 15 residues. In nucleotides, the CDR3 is TGTGCCAGCAGCTTTTCGGGGGGCACCACCGGGGAGCTGTTTTTT. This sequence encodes CASSFSGGTTGELFF.